The 30 T cell receptor beta chains given below trace back to one sample, sequenced in a study of shared clonotypes between healthy human individuals (dated by TCRdb to about 2020). The library was generated by the immunoSEQ multiplex PCR assay. The table was pulled from immuneACCESS by TCRdb, which kept in-frame rearrangements only. Such tables lose some clones; where checked, under half of the loss comes from unresolved V genes, and the rest has no known cause. This sample lists some 1 million clones; 65% to 80% were detected once. Jointly, the top ten make up roughly 1.4% of the sample. Sequencing was done on a sample of memory CD4+ T cells sorted from blood. Interpreted using the paper, the cell subset or site label stands for: CD45RA-negative fraction. Receptor source: a man younger than 35 in good health.

There are a few counts of this clone. This chain links TRBV10-1 with TRBJ2-3; tentative D call: TRBD2 (5 bases). Trimming pared 2 bases from V and 4 bases from J, leaving 7 bases between. Germline CDR1 reads WNHNN; CDR2 reads SYGVQD (reference sequence). This CDR3 comprises 13 residues. The CDR3 protein is CASSEAGADTQYF. The CDR3 nucleotides are TGCGCCAGCAGTGAGGCCGGGGCAGATACGCAGTATTTT.

This clone was seen more than once but under ten times. The chain carries TRBV12-2 and TRBJ1-5. TRBV12-2 has pseudogene status. This CDR3 spans 10 amino acids. The CDR3 region is CASITSPQHF. Written as DNA, the CDR3 is TGTGCAAGTATTACGTCGCCCCAGCATTTT.

V usage is TRBV5-1 and J usage is TRBJ2-7; 11 nucleotides line up with TRBD1. V was pared by 4 bases and J by 1 base, with 10 bases of the junction left unmatched. The CDR3 consists of 17 residues. Germline CDR1 and CDR2: SGHRS and YFSETQ. The chain's CDR3 is CASSPKMDRGLSYEQYF. The CDR3 DNA reads as TGCGCCAGCAGCCCTAAGATGGACAGGGGGCTGTCCTACGAGCAGTACTTC.

The chain carries TRBV7-2 and TRBJ1-2, with a weak D call TRBD1 (5 bases). The germline V gene has CDR1 SGHTA and CDR2 FQGNSA. The ends were cut back, 5 bases at V and 4 bases at J, with 14 bases in the middle. This CDR3 is built from 14 residues. CDR3 sequence: CASSLDSRLYGYTF. CDR3 coding DNA: TGTGCCAGCAGCCTAGACAGCCGGCTCTATGGCTACACCTTC. Looking up the rest from reference TRBV7-2 and TRBJ1-2 gives the full variable domain: GAGVSQSPSNKVTEKGKDVELRCDPISGHTALYWYRQSLGQGLEFLIYFQGNSAPDKSGLPSDRFSAERTGGSVSTLTIQRTQQEDSAVYLCASSLDSRLYGYTFGSGTRLTVV.

This clone was counted between two and nine times. The chain has TRBV6-1 and TRBJ1-5; no firm D call. Trimming left V 3 bases short and J 0 bases short, with 9 bases between. CDR3 length: 15 amino acids. The germline V gene has CDR1 MNHNS and CDR2 SASEGT. The CDR3 is CASSEWENSNQPQHF. The CDR3 DNA is TGTGCCAGCAGTGAGTGGGAGAATAGCAATCAGCCCCAGCATTTT.

V usage is TRBV4-1 and J usage is TRBJ2-2; 8 positions agree with TRBD2. Trimming took 1 base from V and 6 from J; bases not matched to a gene: 10. Germline loops: CDR1 MGHRA, CDR2 YSYEKL. The CDR3 is 17 residues long. The CDR3 sequence is CASSQAPTGRGAGELFF. CDR3 coding DNA: TGCGCCAGCAGCCAAGCTCCCACCGGGAGGGGGGCCGGGGAGCTGTTTTTT.

Of note for this clone: Other DNA sequences within the sample encode an identical CDR3. The J gene is TRBJ1-1, the V gene TRBV27; the D gene is possibly TRBD1 (5 bases). This CDR3 comprises 13 residues. CDR1 is MNHEY and CDR2 is SMNVEV in the germline V gene (reference sequence). Trimming removed 5 bases from V and 4 bases from J, with 11 bases in between. The chain's CDR3 is CASSPRGGTEAFF. The CDR3, as DNA: TGTGCCAGCAGTCCCCGGGGCGGCACTGAAGCTTTCTTT.

This clone turned up a few times. The chain joins TRBV10-3 to TRBJ2-2; 14 bases fit TRBD2. The germline V gene encodes CDR1 ENHRY and CDR2 SYGVKD. J gave up 4 bases and V 3 bases, and 4 bases lay outside the gene matches. This CDR3 has 17 residues. The DNA of the CDR3 is TGTGCCATCAGTGATACGGGACTAGCGGGAGTCACCGGGGAGCTGTTTTTT. Translated, it gives CAISDTGLAGVTGELFF.

This clone turned up a few times. The J gene is TRBJ1-4, the V gene TRBV7-9; D is uncertain. With 2 bases removed from V and 0 bases from J, the gap between germline ends came to 7 bases. Germline V gene sequence: CDR1 SEHNR, CDR2 FQNEAQ (reference sequence). This CDR3 contains 15 residues. The chain's CDR3 is CASSLLQPTNEKLFF. As DNA, the CDR3 is TGTGCCAGCAGCTTACTCCAGCCAACTAATGAAAAACTGTTTTTT.

J is TRBJ2-7 and V is TRBV6-1; weak D call: TRBD2 (6 bases). Between the trimmed V and J ends, which lost 8 bases and 1 base, there was a span of 18 bases. Germline CDR1 reads MNHNS; CDR2 reads SASEGT. The CDR3 consists of 15 residues. The CDR3 DNA follows: TGTGCCAGCGGGTTCCTGACGGGAGCGTCCTACGAGCAGTACTTC. Translated: CASGFLTGASYEQYF.

CDR3 sequence reads: CASSSRDRVVFVQYF. Here the CDR3 DNA reads TGTGCCAGCAGTTCCCGGGACAGGGTGGTATTTGTGCAGTACTTC. The J gene is TRBJ2-7, the V gene TRBV28; 9 bases align to TRBD1. The J segment lost 9 bases and the V segment lost 4 bases, leaving 13 bases of the junction unmatched. This CDR3 has 15 residues. Germline assignment: CDR1 MDHEN and CDR2 SYDVKM.

The chain couples TRBV28 to TRBJ1-2; the D is unclear. Germline CDR1 MDHEN, CDR2 SYDVKM. The V gene lost 6 bases and the J gene lost 7 bases, with 15 bases spanning the gap. The CDR3 length is 13 residues. CDR3: CASSLPGGSGYTF. The CDR3 DNA sequence: TGTGCCAGCAGCCTTCCGGGCGGGTCTGGCTACACCTTC.

The chain recombines TRBV6-6 with TRBJ2-2, with 8 positions matching TRBD2. Unmatched junction bases numbered 10, after V lost 5 bases and J lost 5 bases. Germline V CDR1 and CDR2: MNHNY, SVGAGI (reference sequence). This CDR3 is built from 16 residues. The DNA for the CDR3 is TGTGCCAGCAGTCCCAACGGGGGGGCGCGGACCGGGGAGCTGTTTTTT. Its translation: CASSPNGGARTGELFF.

This clone was counted between two and nine times. The chain recombines TRBV7-3 with TRBJ2-1, with a weak D call TRBD2 (5 bases). Germline CDR1 and CDR2: SGHTA and FQGTGA. There are 15 residues in the CDR3. Deletions cut 5 bases from V and 1 base from J, with 12 bases between. The CDR3, as DNA: TGTGCCAGCAGCCCGGACTCCATATCCTACAATGAGCAGTTCTTC. Translation: CASSPDSISYNEQFF.

In this sample, this clone turned up once. This chain connects TRBV5-6 to TRBJ1-2, with D perhaps matching TRBD1 (6 bases). Trimming removed 2 bases at V and 8 bases at J, with 13 bases between. The length of the CDR3 is 13 residues. Germline-derived CDR1 and CDR2 are SGHDT and YYEEEE. CDR3 loop: CASSFNRDRGYTF. CDR3 bases: TGTGCCAGCAGCTTTAACAGGGATCGAGGCTACACCTTC.

V and J are TRBV7-2 and TRBJ2-3, with TRBD2 identical over 7 bases. The ends lost 7 bases at V and 1 base at J; junction bases unmatched: 8. CDR1 is SGHTA, CDR2 FQGNSA, per germline. The CDR3 has 15 residues. CDR3 sequence: CASTAGVHRTDTQYF. Here the CDR3 DNA reads TGTGCCAGCACCGCGGGAGTCCATCGCACAGATACGCAGTATTTT.

The chain joins TRBV19 to TRBJ1-4; 10 positions agree with TRBD1. This CDR3 has 14 amino acids. Germline values: CDR1 LNHDA, CDR2 SQIVND (reference sequence). The V and J ends lost 6 bases and 7 bases, in that order; junction bases with no gene match: 5. The CDR3: CASSSGTGAEKLFF. The DNA of the CDR3 is TGTGCCAGTAGCTCCGGGACAGGGGCTGAAAAACTGTTTTTT.

The chain links TRBV19 to TRBJ1-4, with TRBD1 as a possible D gene (5 bases). The CDR3 contains 13 residues. CDR1 is LNHDA and CDR2 is SQIVND in the germline V gene (reference sequence). V shed 4 bases and J shed 5 bases, with 8 bases lying between them. Here the CDR3 reads CASSTGENEKLFF. DNA for the CDR3: TGTGCCAGTAGTACGGGGGAGAATGAAAAACTGTTTTTT.

This clone was seen a handful of times. The chain links TRBV21-1 to TRBJ2-7; TRBD2 is taken as the D call from the table, unchecked against the DNA. TRBV21-1 is termed a pseudogene. CDR3 size: 16 residues. CDR3 DNA sequence: TGTGCCAGCAGCAAAAATGTAGCGGGGGAGACTTACGAGCAGTACTTC. Translating it yields CASSKNVAGETYEQYF.

This chain joins TRBV7-8 and TRBJ1-4, with 8 bases that match TRBD1. The CDR3 has 17 residues. CDR1 is SGHVS and CDR2 is FQNEAQ in the germline V gene. The junction had 10 bases not matched to a gene; V was cut back by 5 bases and J by 2 bases. The CDR3 DNA sequence: TGTGCCAGCAGCCCAACAGGGGGGAGGCCGACTAATGAAAAACTGTTTTTT. Its translation: CASSPTGGRPTNEKLFF.

The genes are TRBV30 and TRBJ2-3; D not resolved. CDR3 size: 11 residues. CDR1 and CDR2 from the germline V gene are GTSNPN and SVGIG (reference sequence). V lost 5 bases and J lost 6, with 9 bases in between. CDR3 nucleotides: TGTGCCTGGTCCTATGAGGATACGCAGTATTTT. It translates to CAWSYEDTQYF.

The chain uses TRBV10-3 and TRBJ2-6, with D possibly being TRBD1 (5 bases). The CDR3 extends over 16 amino acids. Germline V gives CDR1 ENHRY, CDR2 SYGVKD. V was trimmed by 2 bases and J by 4 bases, leaving 12 bases between them. In DNA, the CDR3 is TGTGCCATCAGTGAGCCAACCCGACAGGGGGCCAACGTCCTGACTTTC. It codes for CAISEPTRQGANVLTF.

A word on this clone: The sample has other DNA sequences that encode this CDR3 too. This chain links TRBV7-2 with TRBJ2-1; D gene unclear. Per the germline V gene, CDR1 is SGHTA and CDR2 is FQGNSA. Trimming removed 0 bases at V and 0 bases at J, with 9 bases between. The CDR3 has 16 amino acids. CDR3: CASSLAEGASYNEQFF. The CDR3 DNA is TGTGCCAGCAGCTTAGCGGAAGGCGCCTCCTACAATGAGCAGTTCTTC.

This clone came up once. The chain has TRBV11-2 and TRBJ2-2; perhaps TRBD2 as D (6 bases). This CDR3 has 13 residues. V gave up 1 base and J gave up 7 bases, with 7 bases separating them. Germline lookup yields CDR1 SGHAT and CDR2 FQNNGV. CDR3 loop: CASSLGGVGELFF. CDR3 DNA sequence: TGTGCCAGCAGCTTAGGGGGGGTCGGGGAGCTGTTTTTT. The whole variable domain, filled in from reference TRBV11-2 and TRBJ2-2, reads EAGVAQSPRYKIIEKRQSVAFWCNPISGHATLYWYQQILGQGPKLLIQFQNNGVVDDSQLPKDRFSAERLKGVDSTLKIQPAKLEDSAVYLCASSLGGVGELFFGEGSRLTVL.

This clone showed up many times. The J gene is TRBJ2-5, the V gene TRBV7-6; 7 bases map to TRBD1. CDR1 SGHVS and CDR2 FNYEAQ come from the germline V gene. This CDR3 comprises 14 residues. Losses at the gene ends were 6 bases for V and 5 bases for J; bases not matched to a gene: 9. Written as DNA, the CDR3 is TGTGCCAGCAGGCCTCCGGGACAGTGGGAGACCCAGTACTTC. This codes for CASRPPGQWETQYF.

The chain recombines TRBV15 with TRBJ2-5; 8 nucleotides line up with TRBD1. The closer fit of TRBJ2-7 to the DNA end suggests the J call may be wrong. The CDR3 covers 14 residues. Germline V CDR1 and CDR2: LNHNV, YYDKDF (reference sequence). In DNA, the CDR3 is TGTGCCACCAGCGACAGGGGAAGGGGGCGCGAGCAGTACTTC. Protein product: CATSDRGRGREQYF.

The rearrangement joins TRBV4-3 to TRBJ2-3; D is unclear. The germline CDR1 and CDR2 sequences are LGHNA and YSLEER. Trimming took 4 bases from V and 4 from J, leaving 15 bases between them. This CDR3 region has 15 residues. CDR3 nucleotides: TGCGCCAGCAGCCCAGCGACAAAACCGGCAGATACGCAGTATTTT. It encodes CASSPATKPADTQYF.

The chain carries TRBV5-4 and TRBJ2-3, with D perhaps being TRBD1 or TRBD2 (6 bases each). Trimming cost V 5 bases and J 5 bases, with 12 bases left between them. This CDR3 contains 13 residues. Germline V gene data show CDR1 as SGHNT and CDR2 as YYREEE (reference sequence). The CDR3: CASRGGPVDTQYF. CDR3 DNA: TGTGCCAGCAGGGGGGGCCCTGTAGATACGCAGTATTTT. The variable domain in full, with the rest retrieved from reference TRBV5-4 and TRBJ2-3, is ETGVTQSPTHLIKTRGQQVTLRCSSQSGHNTVSWYQQALGQGPQFIFQYYREEENGRGNFPPRFSGLQFPNYSSELNVNALELDDSALYLCASRGGPVDTQYFGPGTRLTVL.

J is TRBJ1-5 and V is TRBV6-6; possibly TRBD1 for D (6 bases). Per germline, CDR1 MNHNY and CDR2 SVGAGI (reference sequence). The CDR3 runs to 14 residues. V was pared by 0 bases and J by 7 bases, with 10 bases between. CDR3 region: CASSYSAGTQPQHF. The DNA of the CDR3 is TGTGCCAGCAGTTACTCCGCAGGGACACAGCCCCAGCATTTT.

The CDR3 is CASSQSQGGQETQYF. In DNA, the CDR3 is TGCGCCAGCAGCCAAAGTCAGGGGGGCCAAGAGACCCAGTACTTC. The rearrangement uses TRBV5-1 and TRBJ2-5, with TRBD1 as a possible D gene (7 bases). The CDR3 contains 15 residues. The germline CDR1 and CDR2 sequences are SGHRS and YFSETQ. The V gene lost 4 bases and the J gene lost 1 base, with 14 bases spanning the gap. Combining the CDR3 with reference TRBV5-1 and TRBJ2-5 gives the whole variable domain KAGVTQTPRYLIKTRGQQVTLSCSPISGHRSVSWYQQTPGQGLQFLFEYFSETQRNKGNFPGRFSGRQFSNSRSEMNVSTLELGDSALYLCASSQSQGGQETQYFGPGTRLLVL.